The rows below give T cell receptor beta chains drawn from one sample of a study of brain T cells in children with intractable seizures. Here immunoSEQ multiplex PCR was the method, and the copy in TCRdb shows in-frame clones only, minus some. The sample yields some 62,000 clones, approximately 95% seen once. The source was peripheral blood, collected at surgery. These TCRs come from a boy under two years old with focal cortical dysplasia and intractable seizures. Both conserved end residues are part of each CDR3. The D gene is left open where the match is weak. Part of the rows lack a size; the others show once, few, many or a class for expanded clones.

TRBJ2-1 TRBD1 - TRBV7-9 TGTGCCAGCAGCCCTCGGGACAGGGGTATAAATGAGCAGTTCTTC CASSPRDRGINEQFF
TRBJ1-2 - - TRBV12-3/TRBV12-4 TGTGCCAGCAGTCTCCAGGGGTATGGCTACACCTTC CASSLQGYGYTF
TRBJ1-4 - - TRBV24-1 TGTGCCACCAGTCCCGGTCCCGTAAATGAAAAACTGTTTTTT CATSPGPVNEKLFF
TRBJ2-3 - - TRBV4-2 TGTGCCAGCAGCCAGGTTGAAGACTGGGGCAGGGATACGCAGTATTTT CASSQVEDWGRDTQYF
TRBJ1-1 - - TRBV19 TGTGCCAAACAAACAGGTGAAGCTTTCTTT CAKQTGEAFF
TRBJ2-6 - - TRBV11-2 TGTGCCAGCAGCCCGGGGCTGCGGGGAGGCCCCTCTGGGGCCAACGTCCTGACTTTC CASSPGLRGGPSGANVLTF
TRBJ2-7 TRBD2 - TRBV7-2 TGTGCCAGCAGCTTAGAAGCGGGGACCTACGAGCAGTACTTC CASSLEAGTYEQYF
TRBJ2-7 - - TRBV7-8 TGTGCCAGCAGCGTTAGTCGCCGGGTATACGAGCAGTACTTC CASSVSRRVYEQYF
TRBJ2-1 TRBD2 - TRBV29-1 TGCAGCGTCTCCCGGACTAGCGGGGCCTCGGCGCAGTTCTTC CSVSRTSGASAQFF
TRBJ2-1 TRBD2 - TRBV3-1/TRBV3-2 TGTGCCAGCAGCGCTAGCGGGGGGGCAAATGAGCAGTTCTTC CASSASGGANEQFF
TRBJ2-7 - - TRBV19 TGTGCCAGTAGTAGCAGGGGCTACGAGCAGTACTTC CASSSRGYEQYF
TRBJ1-6 TRBD1 - TRBV27 TGTGCCAGCCAAGGACAGGGCTATAATTCACCCCTCCACTTT CASQGQGYNSPLHF
TRBJ2-1 - - TRBV7-9 TGTGCCAGCAGCCCTAGGACCACTCCTAATGAGCAGTTCTTC CASSPRTTPNEQFF
TRBJ2-3 TRBD2 - TRBV12-5 TGTGCTAGTGGTTTGGTGGTCAGCGGGGATCGGGCAGATACGCAGTATTTT CASGLVVSGDRADTQYF
TRBJ2-1 - - TRBV14 TGTGCCAGCAGCCAAGGGGACGTAGTCTACAATGAGCAGTTCTTC CASSQGDVVYNEQFF
TRBJ1-1 - - TRBV14 TGTGCCAGCAGCCAAGATCGGGCCACGAACACTGAAGCTTTCTTT CASSQDRATNTEAFF
TRBJ2-3 TRBD2 - TRBV5-1 TGCGCCAGCAGCTTGGTTACTAGCGGGGAAACAGATACGCAGTATTTT CASSLVTSGETDTQYF
TRBJ1-3 - - TRBV7-8 TGTGCCAGCAGCTTAGTCGGGGGAATGGTTATTACTGGAAACACCATATATTTT CASSLVGGMVITGNTIYF
TRBJ2-2 - once TRBV6-2/TRBV6-3 TGTGCCAGCAGTTACGGGCTAGAGTTTCCGAACACCGGGGAGCTGTTTTTT CASSYGLEFPNTGELFF
TRBJ2-7 - once TRBV27 TGTGCCAGCAGTCCAATAATCCGGTTTTCCTACGAGCAGTACTTC CASSPIIRFSYEQYF
TRBJ2-7 - - TRBV7-9 TGTGCCAGCAGCTTAGGCTGGAGAGCGGGTTCCTCCTACGAGCAGTACTTC CASSLGWRAGSSYEQYF
TRBJ2-7 - - TRBV5-1 TGCGCCAGCTGCCCAGGCCTGGGACTCTCCTCCTACGAGCAGTACTTC CASCPGLGLSSYEQYF
TRBJ2-7 - - TRBV12-3/TRBV12-4 TGTGCCAGCAACCCGGGACCCCACTACGAGCAGTACTTC CASNPGPHYEQYF
TRBJ2-5 TRBD2 - TRBV5-4 TGTGCCAGCAGCTCCAAGGGGACTAGCGGGAGTGAGACCCAGTACTTC CASSSKGTSGSETQYF